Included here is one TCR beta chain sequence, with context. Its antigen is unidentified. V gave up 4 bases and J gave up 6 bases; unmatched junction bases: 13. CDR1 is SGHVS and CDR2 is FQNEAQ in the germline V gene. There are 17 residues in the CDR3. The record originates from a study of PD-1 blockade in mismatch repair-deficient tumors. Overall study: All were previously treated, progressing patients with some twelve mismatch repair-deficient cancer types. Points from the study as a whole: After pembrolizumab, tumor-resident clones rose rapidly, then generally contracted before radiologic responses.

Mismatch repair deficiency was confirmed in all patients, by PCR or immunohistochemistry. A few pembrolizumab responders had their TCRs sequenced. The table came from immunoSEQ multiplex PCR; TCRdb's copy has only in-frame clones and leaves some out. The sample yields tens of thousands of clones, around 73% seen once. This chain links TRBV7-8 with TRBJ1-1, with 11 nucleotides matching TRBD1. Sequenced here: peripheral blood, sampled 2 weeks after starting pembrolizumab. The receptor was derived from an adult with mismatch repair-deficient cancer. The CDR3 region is CASSSEIYPGQGAEAFF. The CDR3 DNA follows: TGTGCCAGCAGCTCCGAGATATACCCGGGACAGGGGGCTGAAGCTTTCTTT.